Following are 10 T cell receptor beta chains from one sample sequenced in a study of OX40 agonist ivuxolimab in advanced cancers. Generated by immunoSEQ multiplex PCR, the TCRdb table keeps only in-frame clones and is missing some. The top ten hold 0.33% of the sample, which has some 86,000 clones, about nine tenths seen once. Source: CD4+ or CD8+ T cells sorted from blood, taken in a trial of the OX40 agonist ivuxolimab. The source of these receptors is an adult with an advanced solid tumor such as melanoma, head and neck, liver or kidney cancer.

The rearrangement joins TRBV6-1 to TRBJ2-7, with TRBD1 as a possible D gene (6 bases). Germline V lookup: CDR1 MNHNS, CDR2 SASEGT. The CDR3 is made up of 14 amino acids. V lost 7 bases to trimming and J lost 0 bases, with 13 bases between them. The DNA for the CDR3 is TGTGCCAGCACTAATGACAGGAGCTCCTACGAGCAGTACGTC. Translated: CASTNDRSSYEQYV.

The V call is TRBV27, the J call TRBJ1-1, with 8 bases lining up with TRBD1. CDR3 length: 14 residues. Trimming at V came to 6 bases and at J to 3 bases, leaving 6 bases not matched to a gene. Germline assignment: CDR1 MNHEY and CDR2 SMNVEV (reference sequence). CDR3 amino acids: CASRRTGYDTEAFF. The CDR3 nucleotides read TGTGCCAGCAGAAGGACAGGGTACGACACTGAAGCTTTCTTT.

For the CDR3, the DNA is TGTGCCAGCTCACCACCTCAGGGACCTTATGGCTACACCTTC. Its protein product is CASSPPQGPYGYTF. The chain links TRBV18 to TRBJ1-2; tentatively, D is TRBD1 (5 bases). The germline gives CDR1 KGHSH, CDR2 LQKENI. CDR3 length: 14 amino acids. V was pared by 0 bases and J by 5 bases, with 10 bases between.

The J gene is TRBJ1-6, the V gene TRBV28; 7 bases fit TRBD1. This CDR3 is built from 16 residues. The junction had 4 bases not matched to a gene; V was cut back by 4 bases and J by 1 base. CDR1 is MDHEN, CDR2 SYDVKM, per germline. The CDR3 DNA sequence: TGTGCCAGCAGTTCCTCAGGGGGGTCCTATAATTCACCCCTCCACTTT. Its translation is CASSSSGGSYNSPLHF.

DNA of the CDR3: TGCGCCAGCAGGTCCGGGACACCGTTTTTTCTCGCTGAAGCTTTCTTT. Its translation is CASRSGTPFFLAEAFF. J is TRBJ1-1 and V is TRBV5-1; D might be TRBD1 (6 bases). The CDR3 length is 16 residues. Germline assignment: CDR1 SGHRS and CDR2 YFSETQ. V was shortened by 5 bases and J by 6 bases, with 23 bases between the two germline ends.

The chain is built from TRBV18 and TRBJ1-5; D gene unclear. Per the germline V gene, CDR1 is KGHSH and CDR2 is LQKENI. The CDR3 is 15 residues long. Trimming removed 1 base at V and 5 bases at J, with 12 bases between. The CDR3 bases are TGTGCCAGCTCACCACACGACACTCGGGATCAGCCCCAGCATTTT. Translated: CASSPHDTRDQPQHF.

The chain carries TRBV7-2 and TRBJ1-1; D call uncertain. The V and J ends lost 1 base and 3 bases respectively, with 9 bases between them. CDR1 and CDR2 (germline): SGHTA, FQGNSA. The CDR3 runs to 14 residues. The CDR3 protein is CASSLERRDTEAFF. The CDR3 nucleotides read TGTGCCAGCAGCTTAGAACGGAGGGACACTGAAGCTTTCTTT.

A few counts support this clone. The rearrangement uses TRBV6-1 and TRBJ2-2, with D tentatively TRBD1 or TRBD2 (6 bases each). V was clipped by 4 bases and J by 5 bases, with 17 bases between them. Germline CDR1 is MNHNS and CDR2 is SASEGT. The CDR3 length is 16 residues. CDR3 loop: CASSGRGGSWTGELFF. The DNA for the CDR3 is TGTGCCAGCAGTGGCCGAGGGGGGTCTTGGACCGGGGAGCTGTTTTTT.

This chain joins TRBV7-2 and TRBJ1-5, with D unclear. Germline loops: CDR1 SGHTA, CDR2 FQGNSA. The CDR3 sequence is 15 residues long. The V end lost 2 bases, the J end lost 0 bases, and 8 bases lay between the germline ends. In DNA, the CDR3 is TGTGCCAGCAGCTTATCTAGCGTTAGCAATCAGCCCCAGCATTTT. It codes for CASSLSSVSNQPQHF.

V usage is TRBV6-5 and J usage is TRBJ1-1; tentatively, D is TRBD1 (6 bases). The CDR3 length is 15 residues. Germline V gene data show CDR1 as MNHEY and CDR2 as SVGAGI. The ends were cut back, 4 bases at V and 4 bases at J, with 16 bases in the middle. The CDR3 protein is CASSSRQQGATEAFF. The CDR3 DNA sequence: TGTGCCAGCAGTTCGAGGCAACAGGGTGCCACTGAAGCTTTCTTT.